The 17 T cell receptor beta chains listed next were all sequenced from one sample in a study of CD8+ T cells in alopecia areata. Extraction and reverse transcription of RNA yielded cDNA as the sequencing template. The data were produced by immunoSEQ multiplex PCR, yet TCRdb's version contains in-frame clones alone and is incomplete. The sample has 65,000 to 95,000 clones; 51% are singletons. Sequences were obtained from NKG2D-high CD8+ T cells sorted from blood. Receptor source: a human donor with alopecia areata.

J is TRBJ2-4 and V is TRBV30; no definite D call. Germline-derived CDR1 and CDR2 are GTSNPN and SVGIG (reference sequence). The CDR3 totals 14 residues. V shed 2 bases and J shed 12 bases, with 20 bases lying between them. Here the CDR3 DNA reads TGTGCCTGGAGTATCGATACCACTGGCGGTCGTCAGTACTTC. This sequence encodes CAWSIDTTGGRQYF. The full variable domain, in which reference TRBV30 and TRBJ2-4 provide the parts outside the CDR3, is SQTIHQWPATLVQPVGSPLSLECTVEGTSNPNLYWYRQAAGRGLQLLFYSVGIGQISSEVPQNLSASRPQDRQFILSSKKLLLSDSGFYLCAWSIDTTGGRQYFGAGTRLSVL.

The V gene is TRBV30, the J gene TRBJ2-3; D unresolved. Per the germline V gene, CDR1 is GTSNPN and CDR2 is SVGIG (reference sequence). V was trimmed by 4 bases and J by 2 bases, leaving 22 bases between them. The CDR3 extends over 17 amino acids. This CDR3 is CAWMGRRPRPDTDTQYF. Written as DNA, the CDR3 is TGTGCCTGGATGGGCAGACGCCCACGCCCAGACACAGATACGCAGTATTTT.

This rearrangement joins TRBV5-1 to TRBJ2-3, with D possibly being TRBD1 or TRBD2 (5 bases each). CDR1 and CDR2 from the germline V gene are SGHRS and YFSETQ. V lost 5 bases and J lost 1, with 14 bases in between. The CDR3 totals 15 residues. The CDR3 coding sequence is TGCGCCAGCAGAGGAGGAAGGGGTGGCACAGATACGCAGTATTTT. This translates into CASRGGRGGTDTQYF.

This CDR3 is CASGGGYEQYF. The CDR3 DNA sequence: TGTGCCAGTGGAGGGGGCTACGAGCAGTACTTC. The chain has TRBV25-1 and TRBJ2-7; the D gene could be TRBD1 or TRBD2 (6 bases each). The CDR3 runs 11 residues. CDR1 is MGHDK, CDR2 SYGVNS, per germline. Trimming cost V 9 bases and J 3 bases, with 9 bases left between them.

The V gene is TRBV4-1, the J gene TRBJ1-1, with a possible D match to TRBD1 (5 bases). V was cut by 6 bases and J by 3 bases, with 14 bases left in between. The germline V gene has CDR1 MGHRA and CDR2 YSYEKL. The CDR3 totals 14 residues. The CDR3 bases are TGCGCCAGCAGGGGGGTCCTGGCGGACACTGAAGCTTTCTTT. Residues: CASRGVLADTEAFF.

The CDR3 here is CASSQVGGETQYF. CDR3 sequence (DNA): TGCGCCAGCAGCCAAGTGGGAGGAGAGACCCAGTACTTC. The V and J genes are TRBV4-1 and TRBJ2-5; D perhaps matches TRBD2 (6 bases). V was cut by 1 base and J by 4 bases, with 7 bases left in between. The CDR3 is 13 amino acids. Germline V gene data show CDR1 as MGHRA and CDR2 as YSYEKL.

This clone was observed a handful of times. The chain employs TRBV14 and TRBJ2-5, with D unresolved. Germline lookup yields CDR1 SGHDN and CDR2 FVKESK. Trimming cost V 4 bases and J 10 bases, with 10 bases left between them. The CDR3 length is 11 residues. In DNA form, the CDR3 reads TGTGCCAGCAGCCCCGGCTTAGGCCAGTACTTC. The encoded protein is CASSPGLGQYF.

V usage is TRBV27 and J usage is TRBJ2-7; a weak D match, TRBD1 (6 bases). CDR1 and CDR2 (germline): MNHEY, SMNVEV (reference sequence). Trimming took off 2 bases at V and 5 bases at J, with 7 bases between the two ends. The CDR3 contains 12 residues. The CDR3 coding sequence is TGTGCCAGCAGTTTAGGGGGCGACGAGCAGTACTTC. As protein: CASSLGGDEQYF.

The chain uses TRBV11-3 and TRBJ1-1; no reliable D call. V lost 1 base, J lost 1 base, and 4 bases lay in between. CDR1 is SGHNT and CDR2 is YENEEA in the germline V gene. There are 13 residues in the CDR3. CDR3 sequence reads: CASSLGGNTEAFF. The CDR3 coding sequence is TGTGCCAGCAGCTTAGGAGGGAACACTGAAGCTTTCTTT.

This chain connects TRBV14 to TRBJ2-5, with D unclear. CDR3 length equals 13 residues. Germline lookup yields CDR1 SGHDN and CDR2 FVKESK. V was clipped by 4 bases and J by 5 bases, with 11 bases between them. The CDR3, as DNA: TGTGCCAGCAGCCGGAACCGCTGGGAGACCCAGTACTTC. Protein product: CASSRNRWETQYF.

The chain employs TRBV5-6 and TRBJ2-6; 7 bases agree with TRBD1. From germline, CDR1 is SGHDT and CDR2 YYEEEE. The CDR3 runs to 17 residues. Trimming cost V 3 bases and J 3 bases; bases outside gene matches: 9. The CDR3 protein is CASSSGTVLFGANVLTF. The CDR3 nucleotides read TGTGCCAGCAGCTCCGGGACAGTCCTTTTTGGGGCCAACGTCCTGACTTTC.

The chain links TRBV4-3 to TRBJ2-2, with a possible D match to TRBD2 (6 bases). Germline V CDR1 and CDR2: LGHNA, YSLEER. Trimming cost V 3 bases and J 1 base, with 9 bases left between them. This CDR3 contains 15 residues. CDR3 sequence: CASSQRGVNTGELFF. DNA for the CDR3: TGCGCCAGCAGCCAGCGCGGGGTGAACACCGGGGAGCTGTTTTTT.

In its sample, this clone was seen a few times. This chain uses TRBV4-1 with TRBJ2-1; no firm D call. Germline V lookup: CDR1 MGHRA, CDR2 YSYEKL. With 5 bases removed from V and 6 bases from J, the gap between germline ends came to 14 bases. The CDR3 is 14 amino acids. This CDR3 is CASSGGTAGNEQFF. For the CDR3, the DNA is TGCGCCAGCAGCGGCGGAACCGCCGGCAATGAGCAGTTCTTC.

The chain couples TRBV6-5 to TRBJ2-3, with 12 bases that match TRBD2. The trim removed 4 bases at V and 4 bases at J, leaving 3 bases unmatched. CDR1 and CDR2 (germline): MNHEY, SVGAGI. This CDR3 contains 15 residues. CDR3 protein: CASSWASGGADTQYF. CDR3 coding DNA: TGTGCCAGCAGTTGGGCTAGCGGGGGGGCAGATACGCAGTATTTT.

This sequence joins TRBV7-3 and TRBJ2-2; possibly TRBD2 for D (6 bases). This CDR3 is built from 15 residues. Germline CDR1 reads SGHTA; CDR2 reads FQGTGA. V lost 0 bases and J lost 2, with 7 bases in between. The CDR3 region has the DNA TGTGCCAGCAGCTTAACGGGGGGAAACACCGGGGAGCTGTTTTTT. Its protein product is CASSLTGGNTGELFF.

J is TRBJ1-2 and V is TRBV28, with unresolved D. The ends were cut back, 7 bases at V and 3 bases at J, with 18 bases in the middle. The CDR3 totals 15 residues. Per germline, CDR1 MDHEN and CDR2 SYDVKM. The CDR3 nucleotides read TGTGCCAGCACCCCTCGCCCCGGCGGCTACTATGGCTACACCTTC. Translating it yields CASTPRPGGYYGYTF.

The CDR3 loop is CASSQTTGGQPQHF. CDR3 nucleotides: TGTGCCAGCAGCCAAACAACGGGGGGTCAGCCCCAGCATTTT. The chain links TRBV27 to TRBJ1-5, with D perhaps matching TRBD1 (5 bases). The CDR3 extends over 14 amino acids. Per the germline V gene, CDR1 is MNHEY and CDR2 is SMNVEV (reference sequence). V lost 6 bases to trimming and J lost 6 bases, with 15 bases between them.